The 29 T cell receptor beta chains presented below share a single source sample, sequenced in a study of beta chain features in type 1 diabetes. All of the isolated RNA was reverse transcribed, so expressed TCRB transcripts were sequenced. Generated by immunoSEQ multiplex PCR, the TCRdb table keeps only in-frame clones and is missing some. Of about 140,000 clones detected, roughly 7.2% appear once; the ten largest clones hold about 1.3%. Sequencing was performed on central memory CD4+ T cells from blood. The receptors stem from a young woman in good health.

This clone was seen ten or more times. V usage is TRBV29-1 and J usage is TRBJ2-1, with 9 bases matching TRBD2. This CDR3 contains 14 residues. CDR1 and CDR2 (germline): SQVTM, ANQGSEA. The V and J ends lost 4 bases and 3 bases, in that order; junction bases with no gene match: 4. As DNA, the CDR3 is TGCAGCGTTGGGGCGGGAGGGAACTACAATGAGCAGTTCTTC. This sequence encodes CSVGAGGNYNEQFF.

This clone was detected a few times. The V gene is TRBV25-1, the J gene TRBJ2-2; a weak D match, TRBD2 (5 bases). Germline loops: CDR1 MGHDK, CDR2 SYGVNS. The CDR3 runs 17 residues. Trimming took off 1 base at V and 1 base at J, with 13 bases between the two ends. CDR3 region: CASSESKDFLNTGELFF. CDR3 coding DNA: TGTGCCAGCAGTGAATCGAAGGACTTTTTGAACACCGGGGAGCTGTTTTTT.

The chain employs TRBV29-1 and TRBJ1-4, with D hard to call. The CDR3 runs to 14 residues. The V gene's germline CDR1 is SQVTM and CDR2 ANQGSEA. Trimming stripped 0 bases from V and 5 bases from J, with 10 bases between. CDR3 sequence reads: CSVEDGGLNEKLFF. CDR3 in DNA: TGCAGCGTTGAAGACGGCGGTCTAAATGAAAAACTGTTTTTT.

This chain connects TRBV9 to TRBJ2-1; TRBD2 agrees at 7 bases. The germline V gene encodes CDR1 SGDLS and CDR2 YYNGEE. The CDR3 covers 15 residues. V shed 4 bases and J 6 bases; nucleotides not matched to a gene: 10. CDR3 DNA: TGTGCCAGCAGCCCCACGGAGTGGGGGGGCAATGAGCAGTTCTTC. Amino acid sequence: CASSPTEWGGNEQFF. The full variable domain, in which reference TRBV9 and TRBJ2-1 provide the parts outside the CDR3, is DSGVTQTPKHLITATGQRVTLRCSPRSGDLSVYWYQQSLDQGLQFLIQYYNGEERAKGNILERFSAQQFPDLHSELNLSSLELGDSALYFCASSPTEWGGNEQFFGPGTRLTVL.

This clone was observed a handful of times. The chain links TRBV4-2 to TRBJ2-7; 13 nucleotides match TRBD2. Germline assignment: CDR1 LGHNA and CDR2 YNFKEQ. Unmatched junction bases numbered 4, after V lost 3 bases and J lost 2 bases. The length of the CDR3 is 16 residues. The CDR3 DNA reads as TGTGCCAGCAGCCATGGGACTAGCGGGGTTACCTACGAGCAGTACTTC. Its translation: CASSHGTSGVTYEQYF.

In this sample, this clone turned up a few times. The CDR3 loop reads CASTGTRVSEQFF. CDR3 sequence (DNA): TGTGCCAGTACCGGGACTAGAGTAAGCGAGCAGTTCTTC. The chain carries TRBV19 and TRBJ2-1, with 8 nucleotides matching TRBD2. The germline CDR1 and CDR2 sequences are LNHDA and SQIVND (reference sequence). The CDR3 is 13 residues long. V dropped 7 bases and J dropped 10; count of bases not matched to a gene: 9.

This sequence joins TRBV2 and TRBJ2-3, with D uncertain. The germline CDR1 and CDR2 sequences are SNHLY and FYNNEI. V gave up 8 bases and J gave up 0 bases, with 15 bases separating them. The CDR3 sequence is 15 residues long. The CDR3 bases are TGTGCCAGCCAGCCAGCGAAAAGTAGCACAGATACGCAGTATTTT. It is translated as CASQPAKSSTDTQYF. Complete variable domain (other parts from reference TRBV2 and TRBJ2-3): EPEVTQTPSHQVTQMGQEVILRCVPISNHLYFYWYRQILGQKVEFLVSFYNNEISEKSEIFDDQFSVERPDGSNFTLKIRSTKLEDSAMYFCASQPAKSSTDTQYFGPGTRLTVL.

In its sample, this clone was seen a few times. The V call is TRBV11-1, the J call TRBJ2-5, with 7 nucleotides matching TRBD1. Germline values: CDR1 SGHAT, CDR2 FQDESV (reference sequence). This CDR3 has 14 residues. Unmatched junction bases numbered 0, after V lost 1 base and J lost 1 base. The CDR3: CASSLGQGQETQYF. CDR3 coding DNA: TGTGCCAGCAGCTTAGGACAGGGCCAAGAGACCCAGTACTTC.

The rearrangement links TRBV6-1 to TRBJ2-1, with 8 positions matching TRBD2. The junction had 3 bases not matched to a gene; V was cut back by 8 bases and J by 0 bases. The CDR3 is 14 residues long. CDR1 and CDR2 from the germline V gene are MNHNS and SASEGT. The CDR3 nucleotides are TGTGCCAGCGAGCGGGGGAGCTCCTACAATGAGCAGTTCTTC. It codes for CASERGSSYNEQFF.

This clone was observed a few times. V usage is TRBV2 and J usage is TRBJ2-3, with 7 bases fitting TRBD2. V was clipped by 9 bases and J by 0 bases; unmatched bases: 6. Germline V lookup: CDR1 SNHLY, CDR2 FYNNEI. The CDR3 spans 14 residues. This chain's CDR3 is CASREEVSTDTQYF. CDR3 in DNA: TGTGCCAGTCGGGAGGAGGTTAGCACAGATACGCAGTATTTT.

In this sample, this clone turned up a few times. In DNA, the CDR3 is TGTGCCAGCAGTTACTCTCGACAGGGCATGACTGAAGCTTTCTTT. It yields the protein CASSYSRQGMTEAFF. This chain connects TRBV6-5 to TRBJ1-1; TRBD1 agrees at 7 bases. With V trimmed by 0 bases and J by 5 bases, 6 bases remained unmatched. The germline gives CDR1 MNHEY, CDR2 SVGAGI. This CDR3 comprises 15 residues.

This clone has a handful of counts. The rearrangement joins TRBV11-3 to TRBJ2-1, with 8 bases that match TRBD2. Looked up from germline, CDR1 is SGHNT and CDR2 is YENEEA. There are 16 residues in the CDR3. With 4 bases clipped from V and 6 bases from J, the junction kept 11 bases outside the gene matches. CDR3 DNA: TGTGCCAGCAGCTCCGGGGGGGATTCGTCGCGCAATGAGCAGTTCTTC. Protein: CASSSGGDSSRNEQFF. The full variable domain, in which reference TRBV11-3 and TRBJ2-1 provide the parts outside the CDR3, is EAGVVQSPRYKIIEKKQPVAFWCNPISGHNTLYWYLQNLGQGPELLIRYENEEAVDDSQLPKDRFSAERLKGVDSTLKIQPAELGDSAVYLCASSSGGDSSRNEQFFGPGTRLTVL.

This clone was observed many times. J is TRBJ2-5 and V is TRBV7-9, with a possible D match to TRBD2 (5 bases). V was pared by 5 bases and J by 5 bases, with 9 bases between. The CDR3 is 12 residues long. The germline gives CDR1 SEHNR, CDR2 FQNEAQ (reference sequence). The CDR3 DNA sequence: TGTGCCAGCAGCCAAATAGCGGAGACCCAGTACTTC. This translates into CASSQIAETQYF. The full variable domain, in which reference TRBV7-9 and TRBJ2-5 provide the parts outside the CDR3, is DTGVSQNPRHKITKRGQNVTFRCDPISEHNRLYWYRQTLGQGPEFLTYFQNEAQLEKSRLLSDRFSAERPKGSFSTLEIQRTEQGDSAMYLCASSQIAETQYFGPGTRLLVL.

The chain couples TRBV27 to TRBJ2-2; 8 bases are shared with TRBD2. Germline V lookup: CDR1 MNHEY, CDR2 SMNVEV (reference sequence). The CDR3 has 15 amino acids. V lost 3 bases, J lost 6 bases, and 6 bases stayed unmatched. The CDR3 coding sequence is TGTGCCAGCAGTTTCACCGGGACTAGTCCCGGGGAGCTGTTTTTT. Translated, it gives CASSFTGTSPGELFF.

V is TRBV11-3 and J is TRBJ2-5; possibly TRBD1 for D (5 bases). This CDR3 comprises 12 residues. CDR1 is SGHNT, CDR2 YENEEA, per germline. Trimming cost V 8 bases and J 5 bases, with 12 bases left between them. The CDR3 region has the DNA TGTGCCAGCGGTCCTCAGGGTGAGACCCAGTACTTC. As protein: CASGPQGETQYF.

V usage is TRBV28 and J usage is TRBJ2-5, with 8 bases aligning to TRBD2. Germline assignment: CDR1 MDHEN and CDR2 SYDVKM. V shed 4 bases, J shed 4 bases, and the junction held 11 bases outside the gene matches. The CDR3 has 16 amino acids. CDR3 amino acids: CASSYPSSGSRETQYF. DNA of the CDR3: TGTGCCAGCAGTTACCCCTCAAGCGGGAGTAGAGAGACCCAGTACTTC.

The V gene is TRBV6-6, the J gene TRBJ2-7; TRBD1 might be the D (5 bases). The CDR3 runs to 13 residues. V was pared by 6 bases and J by 6 bases, with 15 bases between. Germline loops: CDR1 MNHNY, CDR2 SVGAGI (reference sequence). The CDR3 reads CASSNPPGIEQYF. As DNA, the CDR3 is TGTGCCAGCAGCAACCCTCCAGGGATCGAGCAGTACTTC.

This clone was recorded many times. The genes are TRBV10-3 and TRBJ2-5; 13 nucleotides agree with TRBD2. Looked up from germline, CDR1 is ENHRY and CDR2 is SYGVKD. This CDR3 region has 16 residues. J gave up 5 bases and V 2 bases, and 5 bases lay outside the gene matches. The CDR3 protein is CAISEGLAGEGETQYF. The CDR3 region has the DNA TGTGCCATCAGTGAGGGACTAGCGGGAGAGGGGGAGACCCAGTACTTC.

This clone was recorded at least ten times. Here the CDR3 reads CSVQLVQGSTEAFF. The CDR3 DNA follows: TGCAGCGTCCAACTTGTCCAGGGATCCACTGAAGCTTTCTTT. V usage is TRBV29-1 and J usage is TRBJ1-1, with D perhaps matching TRBD1 (5 bases). Trimming removed 6 bases from V and 4 bases from J, with 18 bases in between. Germline assignment: CDR1 SQVTM and CDR2 ANQGSEA. The CDR3 spans 14 residues.

The chain carries TRBV6-5 and TRBJ1-2; the match to TRBD1 covers 9 bases. With 2 bases clipped from V and 6 bases from J, the junction kept 4 bases outside the gene matches. The V gene's germline CDR1 is MNHEY and CDR2 SVGAGI. CDR3 length equals 14 residues. The CDR3 loop is CASSYPGQGDGYTF. The DNA of the CDR3 is TGTGCCAGCAGTTACCCGGGACAGGGAGATGGCTACACCTTC.

V gene TRBV7-2 combines with J gene TRBJ1-2; no clear D. This CDR3 has 14 amino acids. The germline CDR1 and CDR2 sequences are SGHTA and FQGNSA. With 0 bases removed from V and 2 bases from J, the gap between germline ends came to 7 bases. CDR3 coding DNA: TGTGCCAGCAGCTTAGCGCGCTCAAACTATGGCTACACCTTC. Amino acid sequence: CASSLARSNYGYTF.

The chain has TRBV19 and TRBJ2-1, with D unclear. The V gene's germline CDR1 is LNHDA and CDR2 SQIVND (reference sequence). Between the trimmed V and J ends, which lost 0 bases and 7 bases, there was a span of 10 bases. The CDR3 has 14 residues. The CDR3 DNA follows: TGTGCCAGTAGTATAGATCTGAACCGGAATGAGCAGTTCTTC. As protein: CASSIDLNRNEQFF.

This chain joins TRBV19 and TRBJ2-1; TRBD2 aligns across 8 bases. Trimming cost V 5 bases and J 6 bases; bases outside gene matches: 6. The CDR3 consists of 14 residues. Germline CDR1 LNHDA, CDR2 SQIVND (reference sequence). CDR3 sequence reads: CASSQAGEGNEQFF. CDR3 coding DNA: TGTGCCAGTAGTCAAGCGGGAGAGGGCAATGAGCAGTTCTTC.

The gene calls are TRBV7-3 and TRBJ2-4; D might be TRBD1 (5 bases). This CDR3 is 15 amino acids long. V was pared by 0 bases and J by 5 bases, with 11 bases between. Germline V gene data show CDR1 as SGHTA and CDR2 as FQGTGA. CDR3 nucleotides: TGTGCCAGCAGCTTAACAGGGGAAGGTCAAAACATTCAGTACTTC. Translation gives CASSLTGEGQNIQYF.

This clone was seen ten or more times. This chain joins TRBV19 and TRBJ2-1, with 15 bases lining up with TRBD2. Trimming cost V 5 bases and J 1 base; bases outside gene matches: 3. The CDR3 is made up of 17 amino acids. Germline loops: CDR1 LNHDA, CDR2 SQIVND (reference sequence). CDR3 DNA: TGTGCCAGTAGTTTGGGGACTAGCGGGAGGTCCTACAATGAGCAGTTCTTC. As protein: CASSLGTSGRSYNEQFF.

The chain has TRBV28 and TRBJ1-5, with no clear D. The CDR3 is 11 residues long. V lost 2 bases, J lost 12 bases, and 8 bases lay in between. CDR1 and CDR2 from the germline V gene are MDHEN and SYDVKM. CDR3 loop: CASSLAVSQHF. The CDR3 DNA is TGTGCCAGCAGTTTAGCAGTAAGCCAGCATTTT.

The V and J genes are TRBV19 and TRBJ2-7; 13 bases align to TRBD2. V gave up 6 bases and J gave up 4 bases; unmatched junction bases: 3. Germline assignment: CDR1 LNHDA and CDR2 SQIVND (reference sequence). The CDR3 totals 14 residues. CDR3 sequence (DNA): TGTGCCAGTAGACGGACTAGCGGGAGTTACGAGCAGTACTTC. Translated: CASRRTSGSYEQYF.

This clone was counted between two and nine times. The V gene is TRBV5-1, the J gene TRBJ2-1; 11 bases map to TRBD2. Germline lookup yields CDR1 SGHRS and CDR2 YFSETQ. This CDR3 has 15 residues. J was trimmed by 5 bases and V by 0 bases; bases with no gene match: 1. The chain's CDR3 is CASSLELAGDNEQFF. The CDR3 DNA reads TGCGCCAGCAGCTTGGAACTAGCGGGAGACAATGAGCAGTTCTTC.

The CDR3 reads CASNRDTSGGGGYTF. The CDR3 nucleotides are TGTGCCAGCAACCGAGACACCTCAGGGGGCGGTGGCTACACCTTC. The gene calls are TRBV7-8 and TRBJ1-2, with 8 bases aligning to TRBD1. Unmatched junction bases numbered 14, after V lost 7 bases and J lost 7 bases. CDR1 is SGHVS, CDR2 FQNEAQ, per germline. This CDR3 comprises 15 residues.